A selection of T cell receptor beta chains follows, all from one sample in a study. TCRdb called the 5' RACE reads again in MiXCR, with one record for every CDR3 protein. The sample carries around 52,000 distinct CDR3 sequences, 28% recorded once. The sequencing input was tumor-infiltrating memory CD4+ T cells sorted from the breast tumor. The receptors were sampled from a female donor with breast cancer. Both conserved end residues are part of each CDR3. D genes are given only for firm matches. The size of a clone is reported for some rows only, either as once, few or many, or as a class for expanded clones.

TGTGCCAGCTCCCCCCCCGGGACAGGGACCCTCTACGAGCAGTACTTC,CASSPPGTGTLYEQYF,TRBJ2-7,TRBD1,few,TRBV18,16
TGCAGTGCACCCAGGGGGTCAAGCGAAAAACTGTTTTTT,CSAPRGSSEKLFF,TRBJ1-4,TRBD1,few,TRBV20-1,13
TGTGCCAGCAGTGGACAGGTCCAAGAGACCCAGTACTTC,CASSGQVQETQYF,TRBJ2-5,.,few,TRBV2,13
TGCAGTGCATCACCGACTAGCGGCGGGGCATACGAGCAGTACTTC,CSASPTSGGAYEQYF,TRBJ2-7,TRBD2,.,TRBV20-1,15
TGTGCCAGCACCCGGACACTTGATCAGCCCCAGCATTTT,CASTRTLDQPQHF,TRBJ1-5,.,.,TRBV28,13
TGCAGTGCTAGAGGGCTAGTGGGAGACTTCTACGAGCAGTACTTC,CSARGLVGDFYEQYF,TRBJ2-7,.,.,TRBV20-1,15
TGTGCCAGCACCCCCGGCGGGGCTAGCGGGAAGAATGAGCAGTTCTTC,CASTPGGASGKNEQFF,TRBJ2-1,TRBD2,medium-sized,TRBV7-2,16
TGTGCCAGCAGCTTAAGTATAGCGGCCTGGGAGACCCAGTACTTC,CASSLSIAAWETQYF,TRBJ2-5,.,few,TRBV7-2,15
TGCGCCAGCAGCACGGCGGGACAGGGGGCCCAGAGGCAACTGTTTTTT,CASSTAGQGAQRQLFF,TRBJ1-4,TRBD1,.,TRBV4-1,16
TGTGCCAGCAGTCCTCAAGGCGGGCGCGTCACAGATACGCAGTATTTT,CASSPQGGRVTDTQYF,TRBJ2-3,.,few,TRBV28,16
TGTGCCATCAAGGGACTAGCCGACTACGAGCAGTACTTC,CAIKGLADYEQYF,TRBJ2-7,TRBD2,few,TRBV6-2/TRBV6-3,13
TGTGCTAGCAGCCTCCGGACTGCGAACACCGGGGAGCTGTTTTTT,CASSLRTANTGELFF,TRBJ2-2,.,few,TRBV7-7,15
TGTGCCAGCAGTCGTGTTGGGAACACTGAAGCTTTCTTT,CASSRVGNTEAFF,TRBJ1-1,.,.,TRBV6-1,13
TGTGCCAGCAGGGCCGGAAGGGACCTTTACGGGGAGCTGTTTTTT,CASRAGRDLYGELFF,TRBJ2-2,.,.,TRBV12-3/TRBV12-4,15
TGTGCCAGTAGTTCTGAACGCTACGAGCAGTACTTC,CASSSERYEQYF,TRBJ2-7,.,.,TRBV6-2/TRBV6-3,12
TGCGCCAGCAGCTTGGGTCGCCTAGCGGAATACAATGAGCAGTTCTTC,CASSLGRLAEYNEQFF,TRBJ2-1,TRBD2,few,TRBV5-1,16
TGCAGCGCGGTTAACCCGGGCGATACGCAGTATTTT,CSAVNPGDTQYF,TRBJ2-3,.,.,TRBV29-1,12
TGTGCCAGCAGGGAGTGGTGGAGTAGCTCCTACGAGCAGTACTTC,CASREWWSSSYEQYF,TRBJ2-7,.,.,TRBV11-2,15
TGCAGCGTTGGCCACAGTCAAGAGACCCAGTACTTC,CSVGHSQETQYF,TRBJ2-5,.,few,TRBV29-1,12
TGCGCCAGCAGCCACGAGGTTGGGGGCCACAATGAGCAGTTCTTC,CASSHEVGGHNEQFF,TRBJ2-1,.,.,TRBV4-3,15
TGTGCCAGCAGTGATCGGGGGATTAATCAGCCCCAGCATTTT,CASSDRGINQPQHF,TRBJ1-5,.,medium-sized,TRBV6-1,14
TGCAGTGCTTCTTTCCGGGTCCCTGCGGATGAGCAGTTCTTC,CSASFRVPADEQFF,TRBJ2-1,.,few,TRBV20-1,14
TGTGCCAGCTCACCTTTGGCAGACATGAACACTGAAGCTTTCTTT,CASSPLADMNTEAFF,TRBJ1-1,.,.,TRBV18,15
TGCGCCAGCAGCTGGGGACAGGGGGCGAAGGAGCAGTTCTTC,CASSWGQGAKEQFF,TRBJ2-1,TRBD1,few,TRBV5-1,14
TGTGCCATCAGTGAATACAATGAGCAGTTCTTC,CAISEYNEQFF,TRBJ2-1,.,.,TRBV10-3,11
TGCAGCGTTGAGGGGTCCTATGGCTACACCTTC,CSVEGSYGYTF,TRBJ1-2,.,many,TRBV29-1,11
TGTGCCAGCGGGCCCACGACGGGGGCTAATTCACCCCTCCACTTT,CASGPTTGANSPLHF,TRBJ1-6,.,.,TRBV7-9,15
TGTGCCAGCAGCCAAGTGTCGGCTAACTATGGCTACACCTTC,CASSQVSANYGYTF,TRBJ1-2,.,few,TRBV3-1,14
TGCAGCGTTGATACGAAAAGGCAGAGTGAAGCTTTCTTT,CSVDTKRQSEAFF,TRBJ1-1,.,.,TRBV29-1,13
TGTGCCAGCAGCGCCGACCTCTCCTACGAGCAGTACTTC,CASSADLSYEQYF,TRBJ2-7,.,few,TRBV6-5,13
TGTGCCAGCAGCTTGGCGGAGGGGTACACTGAAGCTTTCTTT,CASSLAEGYTEAFF,TRBJ1-1,.,.,TRBV5-5,14
TGTGCCAGCAGTAACACAGGGGATCAGCCCCAGCATTTT,CASSNTGDQPQHF,TRBJ1-5,TRBD1,few,TRBV6-5,13
TGCGCCAGCAGCCAAGATATGTCCCAGCCCCAGCATTTT,CASSQDMSQPQHF,TRBJ1-5,.,.,TRBV4-3,13
TGTGCCAGCAGTTTCGGAGCGGGAAACACCGGGGAGCTGTTTTTT,CASSFGAGNTGELFF,TRBJ2-2,TRBD2,.,TRBV28,15
TGCAGTGCTCCTACAAGTATTTCCTATAATTCACCCCTCCACTTT,CSAPTSISYNSPLHF,TRBJ1-6,.,.,TRBV20-1,15
TGTGCCAGCAGCCAAGAAGTCCTCTTGGAGACCCAGTACTTC,CASSQEVLLETQYF,TRBJ2-5,.,.,TRBV4-2,14
TGTGCCAGCAGCTGGGACGTCGCTCTGAACACTGAAGCTTTCTTT,CASSWDVALNTEAFF,TRBJ1-1,.,.,TRBV5-5,15
TGTGCCAGCAGCCGGGACTTTTTTAATTCACCCCTCCACTTT,CASSRDFFNSPLHF,TRBJ1-6,.,few,TRBV7-2,14
TGCGCCAGCAGCGCTACGGGACAGGGGTTGGCCGGGGAGCTGTTTTTT,CASSATGQGLAGELFF,TRBJ2-2,TRBD1,.,TRBV5-1,16
TGCAGCGTCCAACTAGCGGGACCCTACAATGAGCAGTTCTTC,CSVQLAGPYNEQFF,TRBJ2-1,TRBD2,medium-sized,TRBV29-1,14
TGCAGCGTTCTAACGGACCTCTCTGGAAACACCATATATTTT,CSVLTDLSGNTIYF,TRBJ1-3,.,.,TRBV29-1,14
TGCGCCAGCAGCCGGGGAGCTTTCACAGATACGCAGTATTTT,CASSRGAFTDTQYF,TRBJ2-3,.,few,TRBV5-1,14
TGTGCCAGCAGTGAATATCACAGGGGGGCCTACGAGCAGTACTTC,CASSEYHRGAYEQYF,TRBJ2-7,TRBD1,.,TRBV6-1,15
TGTGCCAGCAGTGAAACAGGGGATCAGCCCCAGCATTTT,CASSETGDQPQHF,TRBJ1-5,TRBD1,few,TRBV6-6,13
TGTGCCACCAGTGGAGGCAGCACAGATACGCAGTATTTT,CATSGGSTDTQYF,TRBJ2-3,.,.,TRBV24-1,13
TGTGCCAGCAGTGCGGGACACCCTGGAAACACCATATATTTT,CASSAGHPGNTIYF,TRBJ1-3,.,once,TRBV12-3/TRBV12-4,14
TGCAGTGCTACAACACAGGGTTACATTCAGTACTTC,CSATTQGYIQYF,TRBJ2-4,.,many,TRBV20-1,12
TGCGCCAGCAGCTTATTCAGCGCTCAAACTGAAGCTTTCTTT,CASSLFSAQTEAFF,TRBJ1-1,.,few,TRBV5-1,14
TGTGCCAGCAGTTACGGAACTACGGGGGGCTACGAGCAGTACTTC,CASSYGTTGGYEQYF,TRBJ2-7,TRBD2,.,TRBV6-5,15
TGTGCCAGCAAGCCCACCAGGGAGAGAAGCACAGATACGCAGTATTTT,CASKPTRERSTDTQYF,TRBJ2-3,.,few,TRBV7-2,16
TGTGCCAGCAGAAACCCGGGACAGGGGGAAAACACTGAAGCTTTCTTT,CASRNPGQGENTEAFF,TRBJ1-1,TRBD1,.,TRBV28,16
TGTGCCAGCAGCTTAGACGGCGGTGGGCTGAACACTGAAGCTTTCTTT,CASSLDGGGLNTEAFF,TRBJ1-1,.,.,TRBV7-2,16
TGTGCCAGCAGTCGGACTAGCGGGAGGTTTGGAGATACGCAGTATTTT,CASSRTSGRFGDTQYF,TRBJ2-3,TRBD2,few,TRBV28,16
TGTGCCAGCAGCACAGGACAGGAGTACAATGAGCAGTTCTTC,CASSTGQEYNEQFF,TRBJ2-1,TRBD1,many,TRBV7-2,14
TGTGCCAGCAGCCTGACAGTACAAGAGACCCAGTACTTC,CASSLTVQETQYF,TRBJ2-5,.,.,TRBV6-1,13
TGTGCCAGCAGCCAAAGGCCAGGGGGTGAAAAACTGTTTTTT,CASSQRPGGEKLFF,TRBJ1-4,TRBD1,.,TRBV4-2,14
TGTGCCAGCAGTGAACGAGGTAGAGACAGGGGATCAGATACGCAGTATTTT,CASSERGRDRGSDTQYF,TRBJ2-3,TRBD1,few,TRBV6-1,17
TGCGCCAGCAGAAATAGCGAATACTCCTACAATGAGCAGTTCTTC,CASRNSEYSYNEQFF,TRBJ2-1,.,few,TRBV5-1,15
TGCGCCAGCAGCTATGTCGGGAGCGGGAGAGTTGGTAAAAACATTCAGTACTTC,CASSYVGSGRVGKNIQYF,TRBJ2-4,TRBD2,many,TRBV5-1,18
TGCGCCAGCAGCCAAGTCGAGACTAGCACAGATACGCAGTATTTT,CASSQVETSTDTQYF,TRBJ2-3,.,few,TRBV4-1,15